This T cell receptor (beta chain) appears in the sequencing data of a study of T cell responses to AZD1222 COVID-19 vaccine. Study at large: Second-dose timings of about 4 or about 12 weeks were pooled.

General study results and limits: Sampled repertoires all dated from after the peak T cell response. The breadth and depth of Spike-specific TCRs increased once two AZD1222 doses had been given. Regions left unmutated in variants are reportedly the target of nearly half of spike-specific TCRs.

Profiled with immunoSEQ multiplex PCR; TCRdb holds only in-frame clones, not every one. The sample records 150,000 to 200,000 clones, roughly 92% being singletons. Comment on this clone: Its antigen remains unidentified.

CDR3 size: 14 residues. V dropped 3 bases and J dropped 3; count of bases not matched to a gene: 4. Per the germline V gene, CDR1 is SGHAT and CDR2 is FQNNGV. Sequencing was performed on peripheral blood, taken on day 0 of AZD1222 vaccination. The genes are TRBV11-2 and TRBJ2-7; 8 positions agree with TRBD1. This TCR was sampled from an adult in good health. CDR3 bases: TGTGCCAGCAGCTTGCCAGGGGGCGACTACGAGCAGTACTTC. This encodes CASSLPGGDYEQYF.